Listed below are T cell receptor beta chains from one sample, sequenced in a study of a mutant IDH1 vaccine in newly diagnosed glioma. For these receptors, no antigen is known. TCRdb's table, derived via immunoSEQ multiplex PCR, lists solely in-frame clones and lacks some. The sample shows about 55,000 clones, 60% to 85% of them seen only once. Sequencing was performed on PBMCs, taken from a glioma patient whose treatment included an IDH1 peptide vaccine. These receptors originate from a woman in her thirties or forties with glioma. Some clones in this sample may be carry-over from other donors' samples. Both conserved end residues are part of each CDR3. A D gene is named only where the DNA matches it firmly. Clone size is not always given. Where it is, it says once, few, many or a class for expanded clones.

len: 15; v_gene: TRBV9; j_gene: TRBJ2-2; d_gene: NA; abundance: NA; CDR3aa: CASSPRGGAVGELFF; CDR3nt: TGTGCCAGCAGCCCCCGTGGGGGGGCGGTCGGGGAGCTGTTTTTT
len: 13; v_gene: TRBV6-6; j_gene: TRBJ2-7; d_gene: NA; abundance: NA; CDR3aa: CASSRDGTYEQYF; CDR3nt: TGTGCCAGCAGCCGCGACGGAACCTACGAGCAGTACTTC
len: 13; v_gene: TRBV29-1; j_gene: TRBJ1-2; d_gene: NA; abundance: NA; CDR3aa: CSVYLRGRYGYTF; CDR3nt: TGCAGCGTCTATCTTAGAGGCCGCTATGGCTACACCTTC
len: 17; v_gene: TRBV10-3; j_gene: TRBJ2-7; d_gene: NA; abundance: NA; CDR3aa: CAISESMSGRLQSEQYF; CDR3nt: TGTGCTATCAGTGAGTCGATGAGCGGGCGGTTACAAAGTGAGCAGTACTTC
len: 13; v_gene: TRBV5-1; j_gene: TRBJ1-5; d_gene: NA; abundance: NA; CDR3aa: CASRSGKDQPQHF; CDR3nt: TGCGCCAGCAGGTCCGGGAAGGATCAGCCCCAGCATTTT
len: 16; v_gene: TRBV11-2; j_gene: TRBJ1-5; d_gene: TRBD1; abundance: NA; CDR3aa: CASSTRTGLSNQPQHF; CDR3nt: TGTGCCAGCAGCACCCGGACAGGGCTTAGCAATCAGCCCCAGCATTTT
len: 15; v_gene: TRBV6-1; j_gene: TRBJ2-6; d_gene: NA; abundance: once; CDR3aa: CASTAGISGANVLTF; CDR3nt: TGTGCCAGCACCGCAGGGATCTCTGGGGCCAACGTCCTGACTTTC
len: 14; v_gene: TRBV25-1; j_gene: TRBJ2-3; d_gene: NA; abundance: NA; CDR3aa: CASSTAEGEDTQYF; CDR3nt: TGTGCCAGCTCGACAGCCGAGGGGGAGGATACGCAGTATTTT
len: 17; v_gene: TRBV6-4; j_gene: TRBJ2-5; d_gene: TRBD2; abundance: NA; CDR3aa: CASSDSTERGSQETQYF; CDR3nt: TGTGCCAGCAGTGACTCCACTGAGCGGGGTTCCCAAGAGACCCAGTACTTC
len: 15; v_gene: TRBV2; j_gene: TRBJ1-5; d_gene: NA; abundance: NA; CDR3aa: CASSESAYSNQPQHF; CDR3nt: TGTGCCAGCAGTGAATCTGCTTATAGCAATCAGCCCCAGCATTTT
len: 15; v_gene: TRBV19; j_gene: TRBJ1-1; d_gene: NA; abundance: few; CDR3aa: CASKGAGPMNTEAFF; CDR3nt: TGTGCCAGTAAGGGTGCGGGGCCCATGAACACTGAAGCTTTCTTT
len: 14; v_gene: TRBV7-9; j_gene: TRBJ2-7; d_gene: NA; abundance: NA; CDR3aa: CASSFGGDSYEQYF; CDR3nt: TGTGCCAGCAGCTTCGGAGGGGACTCCTACGAGCAGTACTTC
len: 13; v_gene: TRBV10-3; j_gene: TRBJ1-2; d_gene: TRBD1; abundance: NA; CDR3aa: CAISDIGGKGYTF; CDR3nt: TGTGCCATCAGTGACATAGGGGGCAAAGGCTACACCTTC
len: 16; v_gene: TRBV10-3; j_gene: TRBJ2-5; d_gene: TRBD2; abundance: NA; CDR3aa: CAIRAGTSGKQETQYF; CDR3nt: TGTGCCATCAGAGCCGGGACTAGCGGGAAGCAAGAGACCCAGTACTTC
len: 14; v_gene: TRBV6-5; j_gene: TRBJ1-5; d_gene: NA; abundance: NA; CDR3aa: CASRQGNSNQPQHF; CDR3nt: TGTGCCAGCAGACAGGGCAATAGCAATCAGCCCCAGCATTTT
len: 13; v_gene: TRBV19; j_gene: TRBJ2-1; d_gene: NA; abundance: once; CDR3aa: CASRLGPSNEQFF; CDR3nt: TGTGCCAGTAGATTGGGACCGTCCAATGAGCAGTTCTTC
len: 16; v_gene: TRBV13; j_gene: TRBJ1-2; d_gene: TRBD1; abundance: NA; CDR3aa: CASSLAGTGGRNGYTF; CDR3nt: TGTGCCAGCAGCTTAGCCGGGACAGGGGGAAGGAATGGCTACACCTTC
len: 22; v_gene: TRBV4-3; j_gene: TRBJ2-6; d_gene: TRBD1; abundance: NA; CDR3aa: CASSQDRYWGTGGRTGANVLTF; CDR3nt: TGCGCCAGCAGCCAAGATCGCTACTGGGGGACAGGGGGTAGAACTGGGGCCAACGTCCTGACTTTC
len: 15; v_gene: TRBV10-2; j_gene: TRBJ2-3; d_gene: TRBD2; abundance: few; CDR3aa: CATTQASGGTDTQYF; CDR3nt: TGCGCCACCACTCAGGCTAGCGGGGGCACAGATACGCAGTATTTT
len: 14; v_gene: TRBV6-1; j_gene: TRBJ1-2; d_gene: TRBD1; abundance: NA; CDR3aa: CASRFSGGAYGYTF; CDR3nt: TGTGCCAGCAGATTCTCAGGGGGCGCCTATGGCTACACCTTC
len: 17; v_gene: TRBV9; j_gene: TRBJ2-3; d_gene: TRBD2; abundance: NA; CDR3aa: CASSAGLAGGEGDTQYF; CDR3nt: TGTGCCAGCAGCGCCGGACTAGCGGGGGGTGAAGGAGATACGCAGTATTTT
len: 18; v_gene: TRBV5-1; j_gene: TRBJ2-2; d_gene: TRBD2; abundance: NA; CDR3aa: CASSLGTSGGAFTGELFF; CDR3nt: TGCGCCAGCAGCTTGGGGACTAGCGGGGGGGCCTTCACCGGGGAGCTGTTTTTT
len: 14; v_gene: TRBV4-1; j_gene: TRBJ1-1; d_gene: TRBD1; abundance: once; CDR3aa: CASSHRDRATEAFF; CDR3nt: TGCGCCAGCAGCCACCGGGACAGGGCCACTGAAGCTTTCTTT
len: 16; v_gene: TRBV2; j_gene: TRBJ2-2; d_gene: NA; abundance: few; CDR3aa: CASRAGASGNTGELFF; CDR3nt: TGTGCCAGCAGGGCGGGGGCTAGCGGGAACACCGGGGAGCTGTTTTTT
len: 15; v_gene: TRBV5-6; j_gene: TRBJ1-5; d_gene: NA; abundance: NA; CDR3aa: CASSLGTQGNQPQHF; CDR3nt: TGTGCCAGCAGCTTAGGGACACAGGGTAATCAGCCCCAGCATTTT
len: 13; v_gene: TRBV5-6; j_gene: TRBJ2-2; d_gene: NA; abundance: NA; CDR3aa: CASSRSPTGELFF; CDR3nt: TGTGCCAGCAGCCGCTCCCCCACCGGGGAGCTGTTTTTT
len: 15; v_gene: TRBV28; j_gene: TRBJ1-1; d_gene: NA; abundance: NA; CDR3aa: CASSLRAGLNTEAFF; CDR3nt: TGTGCCAGCAGTTTACGGGCAGGGCTGAACACTGAAGCTTTCTTT
len: 17; v_gene: TRBV4-3; j_gene: TRBJ2-1; d_gene: NA; abundance: NA; CDR3aa: CASSQDGEGQYYNEQFF; CDR3nt: TGCGCCAGCAGCCAAGATGGCGAGGGACAATACTACAATGAGCAGTTCTTC
len: 14; v_gene: TRBV15; j_gene: TRBJ1-2; d_gene: NA; abundance: few; CDR3aa: CATSSPGLPGGYTF; CDR3nt: TGTGCCACCAGCAGCCCCGGCCTTCCGGGGGGCTACACCTTC
len: 15; v_gene: TRBV6-5; j_gene: TRBJ2-3; d_gene: TRBD2; abundance: NA; CDR3aa: CASKRTSGGGDTQYF; CDR3nt: TGTGCCAGCAAACGGACTAGCGGCGGTGGAGATACGCAGTATTTT
len: 16; v_gene: TRBV7-2; j_gene: TRBJ2-6; d_gene: TRBD1; abundance: medium-sized; CDR3aa: CASSIDRVSGANVLTF; CDR3nt: TGTGCCAGCAGCATAGACAGGGTTTCTGGGGCCAACGTCCTGACTTTC